This T cell receptor beta chain was recorded in a study of T-cell memory formation after mild COVID-19. TCRdb redid the calling of the 5' RACE reads with MiXCR, one entry per CDR3 protein. This sample carries roughly 370,000 distinct CDR3 sequences, 16% of them seen once, and the ten largest clones take about 22%. The sequence derives from a man aged 18 to 35 who had mild COVID-19 (a few samples of this study predate the infection). Cell type and time point are not known. Source material: PBMCs or a T cell subset sorted from them (not recorded which).

In nucleotides, the CDR3 is TGTGCCAGCAGTTACTCGTCAGCGGGGGCGAACACCGGGGAGCTGTTTTTT. Its protein is CASSYSSAGANTGELFF. This chain joins TRBV6-2 or TRBV6-3 and TRBJ2-2; 8 positions match TRBD2. Germline V lookup: CDR1 MNHEY, CDR2 SVGEGT. Trimming cost V 0 bases and J 0 bases; bases outside gene matches: 3. The CDR3 length is 17 residues.